These 32 T cell receptor beta chains share one sample of origin, sequenced in a study of T cells in narcolepsy. The data were produced by immunoSEQ multiplex PCR, yet TCRdb's version contains in-frame clones alone and is incomplete. The sample holds 20,000 to 30,000 clones, 65% to 90% seen once. The sequenced sample was memory (CD45RA-) CD4+ T cells from blood. Receptors were obtained from a human donor in good health.

The chain has TRBV4-3 and TRBJ2-7; 10 nucleotides agree with TRBD1. Trimming cost V 5 bases and J 4 bases; bases outside gene matches: 2. Germline V gene sequence: CDR1 LGHNA, CDR2 YSLEER. The CDR3 covers 13 residues. The CDR3 region has the DNA TGCGCCAGCAGCAGGGACAGGGGATACGAGCAGTACTTC. As protein: CASSRDRGYEQYF.

The genes are TRBV5-1 and TRBJ1-1; 7 bases line up with TRBD1. Germline-derived CDR1 and CDR2 are SGHRS and YFSETQ. The V and J ends lost 4 bases and 0 bases, in that order; junction bases with no gene match: 3. The CDR3 contains 14 residues. CDR3 nucleotides: TGCGCCAGCAGCAGGGGACAGATGAACACTGAAGCTTTCTTT. It yields the protein CASSRGQMNTEAFF.

This chain uses TRBV28 with TRBJ1-1; weak D call: TRBD1 (5 bases). The CDR3 length is 13 residues. The V end was cut by 2 bases, the J end by 5 bases, with 9 bases between. Germline V CDR1 and CDR2: MDHEN, SYDVKM. The CDR3 nucleotides are TGTGCCAGCAGTTTACTGGCAGGGACTGAAGCTTTCTTT. Translation gives CASSLLAGTEAFF.

The genes are TRBV5-4 and TRBJ2-7; tentative D call: TRBD1 (6 bases). The CDR3 totals 14 residues. V lost 1 base, J lost 5 bases, and 13 bases lay in between. Germline CDR1 is SGHNT and CDR2 is YYREEE (reference sequence). The CDR3 loop reads CASSLKGVENEQYF. CDR3 coding DNA: TGTGCCAGCAGCTTGAAGGGGGTGGAGAACGAGCAGTACTTC.

The chain has TRBV5-1 and TRBJ1-3; possibly TRBD1 for D (5 bases). V gave up 4 bases and J gave up 0 bases, with 11 bases separating them. In germline, CDR1 is SGHRS, CDR2 YFSETQ. This CDR3 has 15 residues. The CDR3 sequence is CASSVGPPSGNTIYF. The DNA of the CDR3 is TGCGCCAGCAGCGTGGGGCCCCCCTCTGGAAACACCATATATTTT.

J is TRBJ1-5 and V is TRBV19; 7 bases match TRBD1. V shed 4 bases and J 6 bases; nucleotides not matched to a gene: 3. This CDR3 is built from 13 residues. Germline V lookup: CDR1 LNHDA, CDR2 SQIVND (reference sequence). The DNA of the CDR3 is TGTGCCAGTAGTACCGACAGGGCTCAGCCCCAGCATTTT. Amino acid sequence: CASSTDRAQPQHF.

The chain combines TRBV4-3 with TRBJ2-3, with 11 nucleotides matching TRBD1. This CDR3 has 16 residues. The germline V gene encodes CDR1 LGHNA and CDR2 YSLEER. Losses at the gene ends were 3 bases for V and 2 bases for J; bases not matched to a gene: 4. CDR3 residues: CASSQGTGGITDTQYF. CDR3 in DNA: TGCGCCAGCAGCCAGGGGACAGGGGGGATCACAGATACGCAGTATTTT.

This clone was found a few times. The V and J genes are TRBV5-6 and TRBJ1-2, with D uncertain. V lost 0 bases, J lost 4 bases, and 10 bases lay in between. CDR3 length equals 14 residues. Germline CDR1 SGHDT, CDR2 YYEEEE. In nucleotides, the CDR3 is TGTGCCAGCAGCTTGGCTCAGGCGCTCTATGGCTACACCTTC. Translated, it gives CASSLAQALYGYTF. Full variable domain (rest looked up from reference TRBV5-6 and TRBJ1-2): DAGVTQSPTHLIKTRGQQVTLRCSPKSGHDTVSWYQQALGQGPQFIFQYYEEEERQRGNFPDRFSGHQFPNYSSELNVNALLLGDSALYLCASSLAQALYGYTFGSGTRLTVV.

V is TRBV2 and J is TRBJ2-2; D may be TRBD1 (6 bases). CDR1 is SNHLY and CDR2 is FYNNEI in the germline V gene. Trimming cost V 8 bases and J 0 bases, with 10 bases left between them. The CDR3 loop spans 14 amino acids. As DNA, the CDR3 is TGTGCCAGCCGGACAGCGCCGAACACCGGGGAGCTGTTTTTT. Protein product: CASRTAPNTGELFF.

The rearrangement uses TRBV19 and TRBJ2-2, with 9 bases lining up with TRBD1. The CDR3 runs to 14 residues. V gave up 6 bases and J gave up 3 bases; unmatched junction bases: 2. CDR1 and CDR2 (germline): LNHDA, SQIVND (reference sequence). The CDR3 sequence: CASRRTGDTGELFF. The CDR3 DNA reads TGTGCCAGTAGGAGGACAGGGGACACCGGGGAGCTGTTTTTT.

Only a few counts were recorded for this clone. The chain recombines TRBV7-8 with TRBJ2-6; D might be TRBD2 (6 bases). V lost 4 bases and J lost 0, with 7 bases in between. This CDR3 is 15 amino acids long. The germline V gene encodes CDR1 SGHVS and CDR2 FQNEAQ. The CDR3 is CASSSGSSGANVLTF. The CDR3 DNA is TGTGCCAGCAGCTCCGGGAGCTCTGGGGCCAACGTCCTGACTTTC.

The V gene is TRBV7-9, the J gene TRBJ2-1; 8 bases are shared with TRBD2. CDR3 size: 15 residues. Germline trimming cut 5 bases from V and 6 bases from J; bases unmatched to any gene: 9. The germline CDR1 and CDR2 sequences are SEHNR and FQNEAQ (reference sequence). CDR3 sequence (DNA): TGTGCCAGCAGCACGACTAGCGTTGCCATCAATGAGCAGTTCTTC. This encodes CASSTTSVAINEQFF.

The chain has TRBV11-2 and TRBJ2-2, with D uncertain. Trimming left V 3 bases short and J 1 base short, with 6 bases between. The CDR3 has 14 residues. Per the germline V gene, CDR1 is SGHAT and CDR2 is FQNNGV. CDR3 sequence reads: CASSLGRNTGELFF. The CDR3 DNA reads as TGTGCCAGCAGCTTGGGAAGGAACACCGGGGAGCTGTTTTTT.

The chain carries TRBV19 and TRBJ1-5; 7 nucleotides line up with TRBD1. Germline V CDR1 and CDR2: LNHDA, SQIVND (reference sequence). Germline trimming cut 11 bases from V and 0 bases from J; bases unmatched to any gene: 10. The CDR3 spans 15 residues. The CDR3 here is CAGGRGGHSNQPQHF. For the CDR3, the DNA is TGTGCCGGCGGCAGGGGGGGGCATAGCAATCAGCCCCAGCATTTT.

The J gene is TRBJ2-5, the V gene TRBV4-2, with D unclear. The CDR3 length is 12 residues. V lost 4 bases, J lost 1 base, and 4 bases lay in between. Germline-derived CDR1 and CDR2 are LGHNA and YNFKEQ. The CDR3 nucleotides read TGTGCCAGCAGCCGCCCCCAAGAGACCCAGTACTTC. Protein: CASSRPQETQYF.

This clone occurred a few times. The chain couples TRBV5-8 to TRBJ2-2, with D unresolved. The CDR3 is 13 residues long. V lost 0 bases and J 6 bases, leaving 6 bases between the germline ends. CDR1 and CDR2 (germline): SGHTS, YDEGEE. The CDR3 bases are TGTGCCAGCAGCTTGGTTCGGGCCGGGGAGCTGTTTTTT. Its translation: CASSLVRAGELFF.

CDR3 bases: TGTGCCAGCAGGGAGACAGGGGGCGCGGTCGAAAAACTGTTTTTT. Protein: CASRETGGAVEKLFF. This chain connects TRBV28 to TRBJ1-4, with TRBD1 identical over 10 bases. V was pared by 6 bases and J by 8 bases, with 9 bases of the junction left unmatched. This CDR3 is built from 15 residues. CDR1 MDHEN and CDR2 SYDVKM come from the germline V gene.

The chain recombines TRBV11-3 with TRBJ2-2; 12 bases are a match to TRBD2. Germline CDR1 is SGHNT and CDR2 is YENEEA. V lost 4 bases and J lost 5; bases outside the gene matches: 11. CDR3 length: 18 residues. DNA of the CDR3: TGTGCCAGCAGCTCCCCCGGGCCTAGCGGGAGGGATACCGGGGAGCTGTTTTTT. Protein: CASSSPGPSGRDTGELFF.

The rearrangement links TRBV28 to TRBJ2-2; maybe TRBD2 (6 bases). Germline-derived CDR1 and CDR2 are MDHEN and SYDVKM. The V end lost 3 bases, the J end lost 6 bases, and 14 bases lay between the germline ends. The CDR3 extends over 15 amino acids. The CDR3 DNA reads TGTGCCAGCAGTTTGGGCGGGAATGGGGCCGGGGAGCTGTTTTTT. It yields the protein CASSLGGNGAGELFF.

J is TRBJ1-3 and V is TRBV27; no reliable D call. Germline CDR1 reads MNHEY; CDR2 reads SMNVEV (reference sequence). Trimming left V 2 bases short and J 0 bases short, with 5 bases between. The CDR3 is 14 residues long. In nucleotides, the CDR3 is TGTGCCAGCAGTTTAACGGCCTCTGGAAACACCATATATTTT. Amino acid sequence: CASSLTASGNTIYF.

This chain links TRBV11-3 with TRBJ2-1, with D tentatively TRBD2 (6 bases). This CDR3 spans 14 amino acids. The V gene's germline CDR1 is SGHNT and CDR2 YENEEA. The ends were cut back, 3 bases at V and 0 bases at J, with 6 bases in the middle. The CDR3 DNA sequence: TGTGCCAGCAGCTTGGGGGGCTCCTACAATGAGCAGTTCTTC. It is translated as CASSLGGSYNEQFF.

V and J are TRBV13 and TRBJ2-1, with TRBD2 matching over 10 bases. CDR3 length equals 16 residues. The ends lost 4 bases at V and 3 bases at J; junction bases unmatched: 6. CDR1 is PRHDT and CDR2 is FYEKMQ in the germline V gene (reference sequence). The CDR3 DNA reads TGTGCCAGCAGCTCTAAACTAGCGGGAAACTACAATGAGCAGTTCTTC. As protein: CASSSKLAGNYNEQFF.

This clone is a singleton in its sample. The chain couples TRBV7-8 to TRBJ2-3, with D possibly matching TRBD1 (6 bases). Germline V lookup: CDR1 SGHVS, CDR2 FQNEAQ. Trimming removed 5 bases at V and 3 bases at J, with 15 bases between. CDR3 length equals 15 residues. CDR3: CASSLQGSGTDTQYF. The CDR3, as DNA: TGTGCCAGCAGCCTCCAGGGGTCGGGGACAGATACGCAGTATTTT. Full variable domain (rest looked up from reference TRBV7-8 and TRBJ2-3): GAGVSQSPRYKVAKRGQDVALRCDPISGHVSLFWYQQALGQGPEFLTYFQNEAQLDKSGLPSDRFFAERPEGSVSTLKIQRTQQEDSAVYLCASSLQGSGTDTQYFGPGTRLTVL.

This sequence joins TRBV30 and TRBJ2-1; D is perhaps TRBD2 (6 bases). V shed 0 bases and J shed 10 bases, with 13 bases lying between them. The germline gives CDR1 GTSNPN, CDR2 SVGIG (reference sequence). This CDR3 is built from 13 residues. The CDR3 DNA follows: TGTGCCTGGAGTGTACCGAATAGCGGAGAGCAGTTCTTC. Its protein is CAWSVPNSGEQFF.

As to this clone: One junction end disagrees with the germline gene, perhaps due to a read error. This chain uses TRBV20-1 with TRBJ2-5, with D uncertain. The germline V gene has CDR1 DFQATT and CDR2 SNEGSKA (reference sequence). The CDR3 contains 10 residues. The CDR3 loop reads CGATAKTQYF. The CDR3 nucleotides read TGCGGTGCTACCGCAAAGACCCAGTACTTC.

The chain has TRBV28 and TRBJ1-5; tentatively, D is TRBD1 (6 bases). V was clipped by 5 bases and J by 0 bases, with 14 bases between them. Germline V gene lookup returns CDR1 MDHEN and CDR2 SYDVKM. The CDR3 extends over 16 amino acids. CDR3 DNA sequence: TGTGCCAGCAGTCCGATCCACAGGGTTAGCAATCAGCCCCAGCATTTT. This codes for CASSPIHRVSNQPQHF.

This chain uses TRBV25-1 with TRBJ2-7, with TRBD2 matching 11 bases. CDR3 length equals 16 residues. Trimming removed 4 bases from V and 6 bases from J; junction bases left unmatched: 11. CDR1 MGHDK and CDR2 SYGVNS come from the germline V gene. The CDR3 spells CASSALAGGPLGEQYF. Here the CDR3 DNA reads TGTGCCAGCAGTGCGTTAGCGGGAGGGCCTTTGGGCGAGCAGTACTTC.

The V gene is TRBV28, the J gene TRBJ2-5; the D gene is possibly TRBD2 (6 bases). The CDR3 totals 13 residues. The V gene's germline CDR1 is MDHEN and CDR2 SYDVKM. V gave up 11 bases and J gave up 0 bases, with 13 bases separating them. The chain's CDR3 is CAGGSVNQETQYF. In DNA, the CDR3 is TGTGCCGGGGGGTCCGTGAACCAAGAGACCCAGTACTTC.

The V call is TRBV6-5, the J call TRBJ2-7; the D is unclear. The CDR3 totals 14 residues. From germline, CDR1 is MNHEY and CDR2 SVGAGI. Trimming removed 5 bases at V and 0 bases at J, with 11 bases between. The chain's CDR3 is CASSEDRDSYEQYF. The CDR3 DNA reads as TGTGCCAGCAGTGAGGACCGAGACTCCTACGAGCAGTACTTC.

As to this clone: The identical CDR3 is also encoded by other nucleotide sequences in the sample. The chain uses TRBV29-1 and TRBJ2-7, with TRBD2 matching 8 bases. The CDR3 length is 14 residues. In germline, CDR1 is SQVTM, CDR2 ANQGSEA. Trimming at V came to 6 bases and at J to 4 bases, leaving 11 bases not matched to a gene. The CDR3 DNA sequence: TGCAGCGTGGGGGGTGCGGGGGGCCGTTACGAGCAGTACTTC. It translates to CSVGGAGGRYEQYF.

A single count supports this clone. The chain links TRBV7-2 to TRBJ2-1; no reliable D call. Trimming stripped 1 base from V and 10 bases from J, with 5 bases between. The V gene's germline CDR1 is SGHTA and CDR2 FQGNSA. The CDR3 spans 11 residues. The DNA for the CDR3 is TGTGCCAGCAGCTTAGAGGCAGAGCAGTTCTTC. It is translated as CASSLEAEQFF.

The chain uses TRBV28 and TRBJ1-2; D is possibly TRBD1 (5 bases). V was cut by 6 bases and J by 4 bases, with 9 bases left in between. Germline V CDR1 and CDR2: MDHEN, SYDVKM. This CDR3 is built from 12 residues. The CDR3 protein is CASRPGSYGYTF. The CDR3 nucleotides are TGTGCCAGCAGGCCAGGGTCCTATGGCTACACCTTC.